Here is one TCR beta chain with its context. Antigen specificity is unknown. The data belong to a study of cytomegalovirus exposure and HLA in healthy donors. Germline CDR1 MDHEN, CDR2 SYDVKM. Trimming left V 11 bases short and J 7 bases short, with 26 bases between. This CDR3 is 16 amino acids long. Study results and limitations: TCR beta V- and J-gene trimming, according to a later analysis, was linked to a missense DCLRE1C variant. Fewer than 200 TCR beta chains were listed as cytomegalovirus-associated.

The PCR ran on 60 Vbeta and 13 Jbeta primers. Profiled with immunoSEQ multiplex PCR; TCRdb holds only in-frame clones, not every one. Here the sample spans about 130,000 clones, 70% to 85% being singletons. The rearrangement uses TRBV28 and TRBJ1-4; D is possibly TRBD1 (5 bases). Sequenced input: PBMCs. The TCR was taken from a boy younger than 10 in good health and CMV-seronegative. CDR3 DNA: TGTGCCGTAAAGGGGCACCGTATAGATCTTGGTGAAAAACTGTTTTTT. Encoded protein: CAVKGHRIDLGEKLFF.